One sample yielded the 22 T cell receptor beta chains listed below, sequenced in a study of cytomegalovirus exposure and HLA in healthy donors. In the PCR, 60 Vbeta and 13 Jbeta primers were used. Sequencing used immunoSEQ multiplex PCR; TCRdb keeps in-frame clones, though not all of them. Of about 160,000 clones in the sample, more than 65% were seen once. Sample: PBMCs. These receptors were taken from a man between 18 and 29 years old in good health and CMV-seropositive.

The CDR3, as DNA: TGTGCCAGTACCCTGGGAGGAGGGCGCAATCAGCCCCAGCATTTT. It translates to CASTLGGGRNQPQHF. The chain has TRBV19 and TRBJ1-5, with unresolved D. The V end lost 7 bases, the J end lost 2 bases, and 15 bases lay between the germline ends. CDR3 size: 15 residues. Germline CDR1 reads LNHDA; CDR2 reads SQIVND (reference sequence).

V gene TRBV28 combines with J gene TRBJ1-5; 7 bases line up with TRBD1. V dropped 5 bases and J dropped 7; count of bases not matched to a gene: 17. There are 17 residues in the CDR3. CDR1 is MDHEN, CDR2 SYDVKM, per germline. The CDR3 DNA is TGTGCCAGCAGTCCCCCGAAGACAGGGATTGGAGGACAGCCCCAGCATTTT. As protein: CASSPPKTGIGGQPQHF.

To note about this clone: This same CDR3 is encoded by further DNA sequences in the sample. The rearrangement joins TRBV6-5 to TRBJ1-2; D remains ambiguous. The V end was cut by 5 bases, the J end by 4 bases, with 8 bases between. CDR1 MNHEY and CDR2 SVGAGI come from the germline V gene. The CDR3 has 12 amino acids. The CDR3 nucleotides are TGTGCCAGCAGTAGTACGGGCTATGGCTACACCTTC. Its translation: CASSSTGYGYTF.

The chain has TRBV5-6 and TRBJ1-5, with 9 bases matching TRBD1. Germline CDR1 SGHDT, CDR2 YYEEEE. This CDR3 region has 17 residues. The V segment lost 3 bases and the J segment 3 bases; nucleotides outside the gene matches: 10. CDR3 DNA sequence: TGTGCCAGCAGCTCCTTCCGACAGGGGGATTACAATCAGCCCCAGCATTTT. Protein sequence: CASSSFRQGDYNQPQHF. The full variable domain, completed using reference TRBV5-6 and TRBJ1-5, is DAGVTQSPTHLIKTRGQQVTLRCSPKSGHDTVSWYQQALGQGPQFIFQYYEEEERQRGNFPDRFSGHQFPNYSSELNVNALLLGDSALYLCASSSFRQGDYNQPQHFGDGTRLSIL.

V gene TRBV6-4 combines with J gene TRBJ2-2, with D possibly TRBD2 on 6 matching bases. Trimming left V 0 bases short and J 4 bases short, with 9 bases between. The germline V gene has CDR1 MRHNA and CDR2 SNTAGT. The CDR3 has 15 amino acids. In DNA form, the CDR3 reads TGTGCCAGCAGTGACTCCACTAGCCTCACCGGGGAGCTGTTTTTT. This gives the protein CASSDSTSLTGELFF.

V usage is TRBV28 and J usage is TRBJ1-2; a weak D match, TRBD1 (5 bases). CDR3 size: 14 residues. V dropped 2 bases and J dropped 7 bases, with 14 bases sitting between them. Germline V gives CDR1 MDHEN, CDR2 SYDVKM. CDR3 DNA sequence: TGTGCCAGCAGTTTAGGCGACAGTTTTCGTGGCTACACCTTC. It yields the protein CASSLGDSFRGYTF.

The V and J genes are TRBV23-1 and TRBJ2-7; D perhaps matches TRBD1 (6 bases). TRBV23-1 is treated as an ORF (open reading frame) with a function not yet certain. V was cut by 7 bases and J by 2 bases, with 12 bases left in between. The CDR3 covers 13 residues. CDR3 protein: CASIHRETYEQYV. The DNA for the CDR3 is TGCGCCAGCATCCACAGGGAAACCTACGAGCAGTACGTC.

The chain links TRBV2 to TRBJ2-2, with 9 bases fitting TRBD1. Germline values: CDR1 SNHLY, CDR2 FYNNEI. The CDR3 has 15 residues. V trimming: 5 bases; J trimming: 3 bases; junction bases outside the gene matches: 4. The DNA of the CDR3 is TGTGCCAGCAGTACCGACAGGGGGGACACCGGGGAGCTGTTTTTT. It specifies CASSTDRGDTGELFF.

This clone was seen a few times. J is TRBJ2-7 and V is TRBV23-1; a weak D match, TRBD2 (5 bases). TRBV23-1 is classed as an ORF, of uncertain function. The CDR3 spans 16 residues. V was clipped by 0 bases and J by 3 bases, with 15 bases between them. CDR3 loop: CASSQSRLREVYEQYV. The CDR3 bases are TGCGCCAGCAGTCAATCCCGGTTGAGGGAAGTCTACGAGCAGTACGTC.

As regards this clone: The junction shows a germline mismatch at one end, possibly a read error. The chain links TRBV30 to TRBJ2-3, with 7 bases aligning to TRBD2. The CDR3 contains 14 residues. Per germline, CDR1 GTSNPN and CDR2 SVGIG (reference sequence). CDR3 bases: TGTGCCGGGAGGGGAGGGCCCTCGTCAGATACGCAGTATTTT. It specifies CAGRGGPSSDTQYF.

The rearrangement links TRBV21-1 to TRBJ2-3; the DNA was not used to check the table's D call, TRBD2. TRBV21-1 is given as a pseudogene. This CDR3 has 18 amino acids. The CDR3 DNA follows: TGTGCCAGCAGCAAAGCGCTGGGGTGCGGGAGGATTACAGATACGCAGTATTTT. Its protein product is CASSKALGCGRITDTQYF.

The table lists this clone with a count of one. The chain recombines TRBV30 with TRBJ1-2, with 9 positions matching TRBD1. Trimming took 2 bases from V and 1 from J; bases not matched to a gene: 2. The CDR3 covers 14 residues. Germline CDR1 is GTSNPN and CDR2 is SVGIG (reference sequence). The CDR3 here is CAWSWGQGNYGYTF. Written as DNA, the CDR3 is TGTGCCTGGAGTTGGGGACAGGGTAACTATGGCTACACCTTC.

There are a few counts of this clone. The chain combines TRBV29-1 with TRBJ1-2; the match to TRBD1 covers 7 bases. This CDR3 region has 13 residues. Trimming removed 7 bases from V and 3 bases from J; junction bases left unmatched: 8. The germline CDR1 and CDR2 sequences are SQVTM and ANQGSEA. The CDR3 protein is CSATQGQDYGYTF. The CDR3 DNA follows: TGCAGCGCTACCCAAGGACAGGACTATGGCTACACCTTC.

V usage is TRBV2 and J usage is TRBJ2-2; D may be TRBD2 (5 bases). This CDR3 is 15 amino acids long. The germline V gene has CDR1 SNHLY and CDR2 FYNNEI. The V end was cut by 7 bases, the J end by 2 bases, with 14 bases between. CDR3 in amino acids: CASNLGGPNTGELFF. The CDR3 DNA reads TGTGCCAGCAATTTGGGCGGGCCAAACACCGGGGAGCTGTTTTTT.

The chain recombines TRBV25-1 with TRBJ1-6, with D unresolved. The CDR3 is 13 amino acids. Trimming took 8 bases from V and 9 from J, leaving 14 bases between them. Germline CDR1 MGHDK, CDR2 SYGVNS. CDR3 nucleotide sequence: TGTGCCAGCTCGAGGGAGTTTAGTTCACCCCTCCACTTT. It translates to CASSREFSSPLHF.

A few counts support this clone. J is TRBJ2-2 and V is TRBV4-2; unclear D gene. The CDR3 has 15 residues. Germline V gene sequence: CDR1 LGHNA, CDR2 YNFKEQ. The V and J ends lost 0 bases and 5 bases respectively, with 10 bases between them. In nucleotides, the CDR3 is TGTGCCAGCAGCCAAGATCGTAGCAGTACCGGGGAGCTGTTTTTT. It encodes CASSQDRSSTGELFF.

The chain joins TRBV4-1 to TRBJ1-5; tentative D call: TRBD1 (6 bases). CDR3 length: 16 residues. Per the germline V gene, CDR1 is MGHRA and CDR2 is YSYEKL. V dropped 3 bases and J dropped 7 bases, with 19 bases sitting between them. The CDR3 protein is CASSQIRGGATQPQHF. Here the CDR3 DNA reads TGCGCCAGCAGCCAGATAAGGGGGGGCGCGACGCAGCCCCAGCATTTT.

This clone has a single count. The chain is built from TRBV15 and TRBJ1-5, with 7 bases identical to TRBD1. Germline CDR1 and CDR2: LNHNV and YYDKDF (reference sequence). This CDR3 is 15 amino acids long. After removal of 4 bases from V and 6 bases from J, the junction contained 9 bases not matched to a gene. The CDR3 sequence is CATSIPGQWSQPQHF. CDR3 coding DNA: TGTGCCACCAGCATACCGGGACAGTGGAGTCAGCCCCAGCATTTT.

This chain links TRBV4-1 with TRBJ1-3; TRBD1 might be the D (5 bases). CDR1 and CDR2 (germline): MGHRA, YSYEKL. V shed 0 bases and J shed 8 bases, with 14 bases lying between them. CDR3 length: 15 residues. The CDR3 loop is CASSQERGFSDTIYF. Written as DNA, the CDR3 is TGCGCCAGCAGCCAAGAGCGGGGGTTTAGTGACACCATATATTTT.

In this sample, this clone turned up a few times. The rearrangement links TRBV11-3 to TRBJ1-1; TRBD1 agrees at 8 bases. CDR1 and CDR2 (germline): SGHNT, YENEEA. There are 14 residues in the CDR3. Trimming cost V 3 bases and J 3 bases; bases outside gene matches: 3. The CDR3 DNA sequence: TGTGCCAGCAGCTTTCAGGGGGCGGACACTGAAGCTTTCTTT. Protein: CASSFQGADTEAFF.

The CDR3 DNA reads as TGCGCCAGCAGCCGCGGGAACACTGAAGCTTTCTTT. It codes for CASSRGNTEAFF. The gene calls are TRBV4-1 and TRBJ1-1; D is undetermined. V lost 4 bases and J lost 1, with 4 bases in between. The length of the CDR3 is 12 residues. Germline V lookup: CDR1 MGHRA, CDR2 YSYEKL.

The V call is TRBV15, the J call TRBJ1-2; 8 bases agree with TRBD1. The CDR3 totals 14 residues. Trimming removed 2 bases from V and 7 bases from J; junction bases left unmatched: 6. Germline V CDR1 and CDR2: LNHNV, YYDKDF (reference sequence). For the CDR3, the DNA is TGTGCCACCAGCAGACAGGGGGCCGGTCGTGGCTACACCTTC. It codes for CATSRQGAGRGYTF.